One sample yielded the 6 T cell receptor beta chains listed below, sequenced in a study of response to subunit inactivated influenza vaccine (dated by TCRdb to between 2018 and 2020). The library was generated by RT-PCR. Sequencing instrument: Illumina HiSeq 2500. TCRdb applied fastp at Q25 and MiXCR to the public reads, then kept only in-frame beta chains. For every CDR3 protein sequence, its rows merge into one entry that carries the most common genes and DNA. Across this sample there are about 570,000 distinct CDR3 sequences, with 10% to 12% seen only once. The top ten clones comprise roughly 9.6% of the sample. These data were also reused for a study on T cells expressing NK-cell markers. As that second paper reports: 5'RACE template switching, by which a universal primer site and unique molecular identifiers were added, was used to make TCR beta cDNA libraries.

Sequenced here: PBMCs from blood, sampled on the day of vaccination. These receptors originate from a man between 45 and 60 years old who received an inactivated influenza vaccine. Donor details come from another sample of the same person, matched by shared clones.

The genes are TRBV11-2 and TRBJ2-3; 9 bases fit TRBD2. CDR1 and CDR2 from the germline V gene are SGHAT and FQNNGV. The CDR3 has 21 residues. Trimming cost V 6 bases and J 3 bases; bases outside gene matches: 25. CDR3 residues: CASRPTPLLRGGRPLTDTQYF. CDR3 sequence (DNA): TGTGCCAGCAGGCCAACCCCCCTTTTGCGGGGGGGCCGTCCTTTGACAGATACGCAGTATTTT.

This clonotype was seen many times. The rearrangement links TRBV6-2 or TRBV6-3 to TRBJ2-5; 7 positions match TRBD1. The CDR3 has 15 residues. Germline V CDR1 and CDR2: MNHEY, SVGEGT. V lost 0 bases, J lost 3 bases, and 4 bases stayed unmatched. In nucleotides, the CDR3 is TGTGCCAGCAGTTACTCGTGGACAGGCGAAGAGACCCAGTACTTC. Protein sequence: CASSYSWTGEETQYF.

In its sample, this clonotype was seen many times. The J gene is TRBJ2-3, the V gene TRBV29-1, with 9 bases matching TRBD1. V shed 2 bases, J shed 3 bases, and the junction held 3 bases outside the gene matches. Germline lookup yields CDR1 SQVTM and CDR2 ANQGSEA. The length of the CDR3 is 14 residues. The CDR3 sequence is CSVETGGATDTQYF. The CDR3 region has the DNA TGCAGCGTTGAAACAGGGGGCGCAACAGATACGCAGTATTTT.

This clonotype was detected a few times. The chain is built from TRBV5-1 and TRBJ1-4, with D hard to call. The CDR3 runs 14 residues. Germline-derived CDR1 and CDR2 are SGHRS and YFSETQ. V was cut by 2 bases and J by 4 bases, with 9 bases left in between. The DNA of the CDR3 is TGCGCCAGCAGCTTTGAACAGTTTAATGAAAAACTGTTTTTT. This encodes CASSFEQFNEKLFF.

This clonotype was seen more than once but under ten times. The gene calls are TRBV9 and TRBJ2-3; TRBD2 agrees at 11 bases. The CDR3 has 15 amino acids. Losses at the gene ends were 2 bases for V and 6 bases for J; bases not matched to a gene: 5. The germline V gene encodes CDR1 SGDLS and CDR2 YYNGEE. The CDR3 is CASSVSGRVGDTQYF. CDR3 in DNA: TGTGCCAGCAGCGTTAGCGGGAGGGTCGGGGATACGCAGTATTTT.

This chain joins TRBV28 and TRBJ2-1; 9 bases are shared with TRBD2. CDR1 and CDR2 from the germline V gene are MDHEN and SYDVKM. Losses at the gene ends were 5 bases for V and 9 bases for J; bases not matched to a gene: 8. The CDR3 has 14 amino acids. DNA for the CDR3: TGTGCCAGCAGTCTTGTGCTAGCGGGAACTGAGCAGTTCTTC. Translation gives CASSLVLAGTEQFF.